Each of the 17 T cell receptor beta chains below was sequenced from the same sample in a study of T cell responses to AZD1222 COVID-19 vaccine. Sequencing was performed with immunoSEQ multiplex PCR; in TCRdb, only in-frame clones are kept and a portion is missing. The data contain around 150,000 clones, about nine tenths of them seen just once; the ten biggest clones take up approximately 4.8%. The sequencing here drew on peripheral blood, taken on day 0 of AZD1222 vaccination. The receptors here all came from an adult in good health.

V is TRBV29-1 and J is TRBJ2-7; D unresolved. CDR1 and CDR2 (germline): SQVTM, ANQGSEA. The V gene lost 5 bases and the J gene lost 0 bases, with 11 bases spanning the gap. This CDR3 region has 13 residues. The CDR3 nucleotides are TGCAGCGTTACCACAAGAAGCTCCTACGAGCAGTACTTC. Translation: CSVTTRSSYEQYF.

The chain couples TRBV28 to TRBJ1-3; D is unresolved. This CDR3 spans 14 amino acids. The V gene's germline CDR1 is MDHEN and CDR2 SYDVKM. V was cut by 6 bases and J by 0 bases, with 9 bases left in between. Here the CDR3 DNA reads TGTGCCAGCAGATTGAGTAGCTCTGGAAACACCATATATTTT. Translated: CASRLSSSGNTIYF.

The chain employs TRBV9 and TRBJ1-4; a weak D match, TRBD1 (5 bases). Germline CDR1 SGDLS, CDR2 YYNGEE. Trimming pared 4 bases from V and 5 bases from J, leaving 15 bases between. The CDR3 loop spans 15 amino acids. The CDR3 is CASSTTVGVNEKLFF. The DNA for the CDR3 is TGTGCCAGCAGCACGACAGTGGGGGTGAATGAAAAACTGTTTTTT.

The chain couples TRBV7-9 to TRBJ2-1, with a tentative D call TRBD1 (6 bases). Per germline, CDR1 SEHNR and CDR2 FQNEAQ (reference sequence). The CDR3 has 16 amino acids. Trimming took 3 bases from V and 1 from J, leaving 13 bases between them. CDR3 loop: CASSFPDSQSYNEQFF. The CDR3 coding sequence is TGTGCCAGCAGCTTTCCGGACAGTCAGTCCTACAATGAGCAGTTCTTC.

The CDR3 region is CASSELGGGSYEQYF. Written as DNA, the CDR3 is TGTGCCAGCAGTGAACTCGGGGGGGGATCCTACGAGCAGTACTTC. The chain is built from TRBV6-1 and TRBJ2-7; 8 bases are shared with TRBD2. The V gene end was trimmed by 2 bases and the J gene end by 1 base; junction bases not matched to a gene: 4. Germline CDR1 MNHNS, CDR2 SASEGT. This CDR3 has 15 amino acids.

V and J are TRBV3-1 (or the pseudogene TRBV3-2) and TRBJ1-1; perhaps TRBD1 as D (6 bases). The CDR3 is 14 residues long. With 6 bases removed from V and 0 bases from J, the gap between germline ends came to 11 bases. CDR1 and CDR2 (germline): LGHDT, YNNKEL (reference sequence). The chain's CDR3 is CASSYGTLNTEAFF. In DNA form, the CDR3 reads TGTGCCAGCAGTTACGGGACACTGAACACTGAAGCTTTCTTT.

This chain links TRBV5-1 with TRBJ1-4; D call uncertain. The CDR3 loop spans 15 amino acids. Looked up from germline, CDR1 is SGHRS and CDR2 is YFSETQ. Trimming shortened V by 4 bases and J by 4 bases, and 14 bases separated the two germline ends. CDR3 nucleotides: TGCGCCAGCAGCCCGGGGTTTGGTGGTAATGAAAAACTGTTTTTT. Translation: CASSPGFGGNEKLFF.

This chain connects TRBV7-8 to TRBJ1-2; no clear D gene. The CDR3 runs 14 residues. Between the trimmed V and J ends, which lost 1 base and 6 bases, there was a span of 12 bases. Germline V lookup: CDR1 SGHVS, CDR2 FQNEAQ. Here the CDR3 reads CASSLVVAGHGYTF. Here the CDR3 DNA reads TGTGCCAGCAGCTTAGTCGTGGCAGGTCATGGCTACACCTTC.

The chain employs TRBV7-2 and TRBJ1-4; D is undetermined. Trimming took off 5 bases at V and 4 bases at J, with 17 bases between the two ends. The germline V gene encodes CDR1 SGHTA and CDR2 FQGNSA. The CDR3 has 16 residues. The chain's CDR3 is CASSQEVLAVNEKLFF. The CDR3 nucleotides are TGTGCCAGCAGCCAGGAGGTTCTGGCAGTTAATGAAAAACTGTTTTTT.

V is TRBV24-1 and J is TRBJ2-2; D not resolved. The germline gives CDR1 KGHDR, CDR2 SFDVKD. V was cut by 5 bases and J by 6 bases, with 15 bases left in between. This CDR3 comprises 15 residues. The CDR3 DNA sequence: TGTGCCACCAGTGTTCACTCCCTCGGAGCCGGGGAGCTGTTTTTT. It translates to CATSVHSLGAGELFF.

In DNA form, the CDR3 reads TGTGCCAGCACCGAGAGGCGAGGGGAGACCCAGTACTTC. It specifies CASTERRGETQYF. This chain links TRBV6-5 with TRBJ2-5; weak D call: TRBD2 (5 bases). V was shortened by 7 bases and J by 5 bases, with 14 bases between the two germline ends. CDR1 MNHEY and CDR2 SVGAGI come from the germline V gene. This CDR3 comprises 13 residues.

The rearrangement joins TRBV19 to TRBJ2-5, with 8 bases aligning to TRBD1. Per the germline V gene, CDR1 is LNHDA and CDR2 is SQIVND (reference sequence). J gave up 4 bases and V 5 bases, and 12 bases lay outside the gene matches. The length of the CDR3 is 16 residues. CDR3 sequence: CASSPLLDRVGETQYF. CDR3 nucleotides: TGTGCCAGTAGTCCTCTTCTGGACAGGGTGGGAGAGACCCAGTACTTC.

The V call is TRBV28, the J call TRBJ1-5; D not resolved. This CDR3 is built from 16 residues. Trimming stripped 8 bases from V and 0 bases from J, with 17 bases between. Germline loops: CDR1 MDHEN, CDR2 SYDVKM. As DNA, the CDR3 is TGTGCCAGCGGCGGAGGGTCAGCCTATAGCAATCAGCCCCAGCATTTT. It translates to CASGGGSAYSNQPQHF.

The rearrangement uses TRBV5-1 and TRBJ2-1; TRBD2 agrees at 9 bases. This CDR3 spans 16 amino acids. CDR1 SGHRS and CDR2 YFSETQ come from the germline V gene. V lost 3 bases and J lost 6; bases outside the gene matches: 10. The CDR3 protein is CASSSVGLAGTNEQFF. For the CDR3, the DNA is TGCGCCAGCAGCTCGGTGGGTCTAGCGGGGACCAATGAGCAGTTCTTC.

The J gene is TRBJ2-7, the V gene TRBV18; no clear D. Looked up from germline, CDR1 is KGHSH and CDR2 is LQKENI. Trimming stripped 2 bases from V and 0 bases from J, with 14 bases between. CDR3 size: 16 residues. As DNA, the CDR3 is TGTGCCAGCTCACCAGGATCCCCGGCGAGCTCCTACGAGCAGTACTTC. It codes for CASSPGSPASSYEQYF.

This rearrangement joins TRBV18 to TRBJ2-1; D may be TRBD2 (5 bases). Trimming removed 0 bases at V and 10 bases at J, with 13 bases between. This CDR3 has 14 amino acids. The V gene's germline CDR1 is KGHSH and CDR2 LQKENI. The CDR3 protein is CASSPPTVREEQFF. The DNA of the CDR3 is TGTGCCAGCTCACCACCGACCGTAAGGGAGGAGCAGTTCTTC.

J is TRBJ1-1 and V is TRBV29-1; D gene uncertain. Germline CDR1 and CDR2: SQVTM and ANQGSEA. The CDR3 contains 12 residues. Trimming shortened V by 5 bases and J by 5 bases, and 12 bases separated the two germline ends. The CDR3 protein is CSVTIPKTEAFF. In DNA form, the CDR3 reads TGCAGCGTTACCATACCCAAAACTGAAGCTTTCTTT.